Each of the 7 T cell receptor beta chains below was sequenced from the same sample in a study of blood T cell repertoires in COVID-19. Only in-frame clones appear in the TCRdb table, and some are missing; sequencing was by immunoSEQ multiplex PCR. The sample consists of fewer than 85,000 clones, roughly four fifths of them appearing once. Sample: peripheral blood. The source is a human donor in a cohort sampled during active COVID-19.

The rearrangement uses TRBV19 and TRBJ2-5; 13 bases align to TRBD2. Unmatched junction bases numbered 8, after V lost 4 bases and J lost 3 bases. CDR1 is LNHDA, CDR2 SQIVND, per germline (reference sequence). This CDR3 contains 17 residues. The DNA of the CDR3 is TGTGCCAGTAGTACGGGCGGACTAGCGGGGGCCAAAGAGACCCAGTACTTC. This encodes CASSTGGLAGAKETQYF.

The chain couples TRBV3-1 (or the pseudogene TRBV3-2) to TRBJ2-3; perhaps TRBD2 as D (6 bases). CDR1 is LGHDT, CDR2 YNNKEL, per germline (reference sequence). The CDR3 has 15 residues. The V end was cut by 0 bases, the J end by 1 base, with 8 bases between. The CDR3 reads CASSQDAGRTDTQYF. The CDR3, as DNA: TGTGCCAGCAGCCAAGACGCGGGACGCACAGATACGCAGTATTTT.

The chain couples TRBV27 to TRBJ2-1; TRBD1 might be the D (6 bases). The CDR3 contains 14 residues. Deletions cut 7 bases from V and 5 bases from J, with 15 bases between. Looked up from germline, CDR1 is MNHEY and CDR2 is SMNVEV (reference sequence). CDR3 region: CASTRGDTDNEQFF. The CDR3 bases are TGTGCCAGCACTCGAGGGGACACGGACAATGAGCAGTTCTTC.

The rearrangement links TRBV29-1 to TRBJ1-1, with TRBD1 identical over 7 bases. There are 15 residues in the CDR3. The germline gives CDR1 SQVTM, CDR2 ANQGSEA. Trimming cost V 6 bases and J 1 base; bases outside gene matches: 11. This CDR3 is CSVSRAGQPNTEAFF. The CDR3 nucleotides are TGCAGCGTCAGTAGGGCGGGACAGCCGAACACTGAAGCTTTCTTT.

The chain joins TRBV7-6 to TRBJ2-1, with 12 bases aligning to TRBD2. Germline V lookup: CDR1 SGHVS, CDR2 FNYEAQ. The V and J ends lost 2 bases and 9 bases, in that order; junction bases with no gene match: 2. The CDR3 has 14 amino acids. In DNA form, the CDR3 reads TGTGCCAGCAGCTTATCGGGACTAGCGGGTGAGCAGTTCTTC. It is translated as CASSLSGLAGEQFF.

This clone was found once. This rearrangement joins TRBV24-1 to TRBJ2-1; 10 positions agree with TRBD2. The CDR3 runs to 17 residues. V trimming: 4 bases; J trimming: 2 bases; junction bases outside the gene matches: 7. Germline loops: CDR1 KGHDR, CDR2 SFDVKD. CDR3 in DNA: TGTGCCACCAGTGACCCAACTAGCGGGGTTACCTACAATGAGCAGTTCTTC. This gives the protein CATSDPTSGVTYNEQFF.

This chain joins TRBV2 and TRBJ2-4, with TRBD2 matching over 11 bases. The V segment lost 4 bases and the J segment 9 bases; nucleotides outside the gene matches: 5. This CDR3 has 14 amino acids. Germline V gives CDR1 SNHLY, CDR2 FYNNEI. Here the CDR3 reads CASSGSLAGGIQYF. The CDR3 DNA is TGTGCCAGCAGTGGGAGTCTAGCGGGGGGCATTCAGTACTTC.